A selection of T cell receptor beta chains follows, all from one sample in a study of radiation and T cells in renal cell carcinoma. Sequencing used immunoSEQ multiplex PCR; TCRdb keeps in-frame clones, though not all of them. In the table there are 140,000 or so clones, around nine tenths of which are singletons. The sequencing here drew on blood, taken from a patient whose treatment included radiotherapy and nephrectomy. These receptors came from a woman aged 45-65 years with renal cell carcinoma. Both conserved end residues are part of each CDR3. The order of the fields is D gene, V gene, J gene, clone size, CDR3 protein, CDR3 DNA. D genes are given only for firm matches. Some rows mark clone size as missing; the rest say once, few, many or name a class of expanded clone.

D: .
V: TRBV7-2
J: TRBJ2-1
size: .
CDR3: CASSLVGTDSYNEQFF
DNA: TGTGCCAGCAGCTTAGTAGGGACGGACTCCTACAATGAGCAGTTCTTC

D: TRBD1
V: TRBV2
J: TRBJ1-1
size: .
CDR3: CASRPTGVGGTEAFF
DNA: TGTGCCAGCAGGCCAACAGGGGTGGGGGGGACTGAAGCTTTCTTT

D: .
V: TRBV18
J: TRBJ1-5
size: .
CDR3: CASSPMRGGGAQHF
DNA: TGTGCCAGCTCACCGATGAGGGGAGGAGGAGCCCAGCATTTT

D: .
V: TRBV6-5
J: TRBJ1-6
size: .
CDR3: CASREGGNSPLHF
DNA: TGTGCCAGCAGGGAGGGCGGAAATTCACCCCTCCACTTT

D: .
V: TRBV28
J: TRBJ1-2
size: .
CDR3: CASSLRPEGSYGYTF
DNA: TGTGCCAGCAGTCTCCGACCGGAGGGAAGCTATGGCTACACCTTC

D: TRBD1
V: TRBV6-6
J: TRBJ1-2
size: .
CDR3: CASNPTGARGYTF
DNA: TGTGCCAGCAACCCAACAGGGGCGCGGGGCTACACCTTC

D: .
V: TRBV19
J: TRBJ2-7
size: .
CDR3: CASSGPGIVGEQYF
DNA: TGTGCCAGTAGTGGACCCGGGATAGTGGGAGAGCAGTACTTC

D: TRBD2
V: TRBV9
J: TRBJ2-5
size: .
CDR3: CASSVGSSGGLETQYF
DNA: TGTGCCAGCAGCGTAGGGAGTAGCGGGGGCCTAGAGACCCAGTACTTC

D: .
V: TRBV5-8
J: TRBJ2-4
size: .
CDR3: CADYNYSPGMAIQYF
DNA: TGTGCCGACTATAATTACTCCCCAGGAATGGCCATTCAGTACTTC

D: .
V: TRBV7-9
J: TRBJ1-1
size: .
CDR3: CASKEWTNTEAFF
DNA: TGTGCCAGCAAGGAGTGGACGAACACTGAAGCTTTCTTT

D: .
V: TRBV9
J: TRBJ1-1
size: .
CDR3: CASSTRPGGGEAFF
DNA: TGTGCCAGCAGCACCCGCCCTGGGGGAGGTGAAGCTTTCTTT

D: TRBD1
V: TRBV4-1
J: TRBJ1-2
size: .
CDR3: CASSQVGTANYGYTF
DNA: TGCGCCAGCAGCCAAGTCGGGACAGCTAACTATGGCTACACCTTC

D: .
V: TRBV6-6
J: TRBJ2-3
size: .
CDR3: CASTWDATDTQYF
DNA: TGTGCCAGCACCTGGGACGCCACAGATACGCAGTATTTT

D: .
V: TRBV19
J: TRBJ1-4
size: .
CDR3: CASIQGFGEKLFF
DNA: TGTGCCAGTATTCAGGGCTTCGGTGAAAAACTGTTTTTT

D: .
V: TRBV6-1
J: TRBJ1-5
size: once
CDR3: CASRDTAYQPQHF
DNA: TGTGCCAGCCGGGACACAGCGTATCAGCCCCAGCATTTT

D: TRBD1
V: TRBV6-6
J: TRBJ1-1
size: .
CDR3: CASSPRDSESEAFF
DNA: TGTGCCAGCAGCCCACGGGACAGTGAATCTGAAGCTTTCTTT

D: TRBD2
V: TRBV7-9
J: TRBJ2-3
size: .
CDR3: CASSSRTSTTDTQYF
DNA: TGTGCCAGCAGCTCCCGGACTAGTACCACAGATACGCAGTATTTT

D: .
V: TRBV13
J: TRBJ1-6
size: .
CDR3: CASSKDGSPLHF
DNA: TGTGCCAGCAGCAAAGATGGTTCACCCCTCCACTTT

D: .
V: TRBV6-5
J: TRBJ1-1
size: .
CDR3: CASSPVGGGAEAFF
DNA: TGTGCCAGCAGCCCGGTAGGGGGAGGCGCTGAAGCTTTCTTT

D: .
V: TRBV29-1
J: TRBJ1-2
size: once
CDR3: CSVGREDGYTF
DNA: TGCAGCGTTGGCAGAGAGGATGGCTACACCTTC

D: .
V: TRBV30
J: TRBJ1-5
size: .
CDR3: CAWRGPGSNQPQHF
DNA: TGTGCCTGGAGGGGACCTGGGAGCAATCAGCCCCAGCATTTT

D: .
V: TRBV15
J: TRBJ1-4
size: .
CDR3: CATADSNEKLFF
DNA: TGTGCCACCGCGGATTCCAATGAAAAACTGTTTTTT

D: TRBD2
V: TRBV4-2
J: TRBJ2-3
size: .
CDR3: CASSQELAGGTDTQYF
DNA: TGTGCCAGCAGCCAAGAGCTGGCGGGGGGAACAGATACGCAGTATTTT

D: .
V: TRBV4-3
J: TRBJ2-6
size: .
CDR3: CASSQESGANVLTF
DNA: TGCGCCAGCAGCCAGGAGTCTGGGGCCAACGTCCTGACTTTC

D: TRBD1
V: TRBV2
J: TRBJ2-7
size: few
CDR3: CASTPGQTYEQYF
DNA: TGTGCCAGCACCCCGGGACAGACCTACGAGCAGTACTTC

D: .
V: TRBV6-6
J: TRBJ2-3
size: .
CDR3: CASSRELRLQYF
DNA: TGTGCCAGCAGCCGGGAGCTACGTCTGCAGTATTTT

D: .
V: TRBV18
J: TRBJ2-5
size: .
CDR3: CASSPNERETQYF
DNA: TGTGCCAGCTCACCAAACGAGAGAGAGACCCAGTACTTC

D: .
V: TRBV7-2
J: TRBJ1-1
size: .
CDR3: CASSRTASMNTEAFF
DNA: TGTGCCAGCAGCCGTACAGCAAGCATGAACACTGAAGCTTTCTTT

D: .
V: TRBV19
J: TRBJ1-5
size: .
CDR3: CASSIGGDGPQHF
DNA: TGTGCCAGTAGTATAGGAGGGGATGGCCCCCAGCATTTT

D: .
V: TRBV6-1
J: TRBJ2-1
size: .
CDR3: CAIEGQIYNEQFF
DNA: TGTGCCATCGAAGGACAGATCTACAATGAGCAGTTCTTC

D: TRBD1
V: TRBV7-8
J: TRBJ2-7
size: .
CDR3: CASSTDRGDSSYEQYF
DNA: TGTGCCAGCAGCACCGACAGGGGCGACAGCTCCTACGAGCAGTACTTC

D: .
V: TRBV25-1
J: TRBJ1-4
size: .
CDR3: CASSGLGTRNEKLFF
DNA: TGTGCCAGCAGCGGCCTGGGGACCCGCAATGAAAAACTGTTTTTT

D: .
V: TRBV2
J: TRBJ1-4
size: .
CDR3: CASRRGPATNEKLFF
DNA: TGTGCCAGCAGAAGGGGCCCTGCAACTAATGAAAAACTGTTTTTT

D: .
V: TRBV2
J: TRBJ1-2
size: few
CDR3: CASSLNTGNYGYTF
DNA: TGTGCCAGCAGTCTTAACACAGGGAACTATGGCTACACCTTC

D: .
V: TRBV30
J: TRBJ1-1
size: few
CDR3: CAWTAQGNTEAFF
DNA: TGTGCCTGGACCGCCCAGGGGAACACTGAAGCTTTCTTT

D: .
V: TRBV7-3
J: TRBJ2-5
size: .
CDR3: CASSLGGTQYF
DNA: TGTGCCAGCAGCTTAGGAGGGACCCAGTACTTC

D: TRBD1
V: TRBV5-1
J: TRBJ1-2
size: .
CDR3: CASSLTGDSNYGYTF
DNA: TGCGCCAGCAGCTTGACAGGGGATTCGAACTATGGCTACACCTTC

D: .
V: TRBV21-1
J: TRBJ2-7
size: .
CDR3: CASSKVLNQRRVPSYEQYF
DNA: TGTGCCAGCAGCAAAGTCCTAAATCAACGGAGGGTCCCTTCCTACGAGCAGTACTTC

D: TRBD1
V: TRBV5-8
J: TRBJ1-3
size: .
CDR3: CASSRGDSRNTIYF
DNA: TGTGCCAGCAGCCGCGGGGACAGTAGAAACACCATATATTTT

D: .
V: TRBV5-1
J: TRBJ2-3
size: .
CDR3: CASSPRDTDTQYF
DNA: TGCGCCAGCAGCCCCCGGGACACAGATACGCAGTATTTT

D: .
V: TRBV7-3
J: TRBJ2-6
size: .
CDR3: CASSSGGNTRANVLTF
DNA: TGTGCCAGCAGCTCAGGGGGGAATACGAGGGCCAACGTCCTGACTTTC

D: TRBD2
V: TRBV5-1
J: TRBJ2-1
size: .
CDR3: CASSLSGTDYNEQFF
DNA: TGCGCCAGCAGCTTGAGCGGGACGGACTACAATGAGCAGTTCTTC

D: .
V: TRBV5-1
J: TRBJ1-2
size: .
CDR3: CASSLELNYGYTF
DNA: TGCGCCAGCAGCTTGGAACTCAACTATGGCTACACCTTC

D: .
V: TRBV7-2
J: TRBJ2-1
size: .
CDR3: CASSLLRGGEQFF
DNA: TGTGCCAGCAGCTTATTAAGGGGGGGTGAGCAGTTCTTC

D: TRBD1
V: TRBV19
J: TRBJ2-3
size: .
CDR3: CASSINRGDTQYF
DNA: TGTGCCAGTAGTATAAACAGGGGAGATACGCAGTATTTT

D: TRBD1
V: TRBV7-8
J: TRBJ2-3
size: .
CDR3: CASSWDRADTQYF
DNA: TGTGCCAGCAGCTGGGACAGGGCCGATACGCAGTATTTT

D: .
V: TRBV15
J: TRBJ2-5
size: .
CDR3: CATSRERTLGGETQYF
DNA: TGTGCCACCAGCAGAGAGAGAACCCTGGGGGGAGAGACCCAGTACTTC

D: .
V: TRBV14
J: TRBJ2-1
size: .
CDR3: CASSSEWGEQFF
DNA: TGTGCCAGCAGCAGCGAGTGGGGTGAGCAGTTCTTC

D: TRBD1
V: TRBV19
J: TRBJ2-5
size: .
CDR3: CASSPDRGLETQYF
DNA: TGTGCCAGTAGCCCGGACAGGGGGCTTGAGACCCAGTACTTC

D: TRBD1
V: TRBV2
J: TRBJ1-2
size: .
CDR3: CASTRTGSGYTF
DNA: TGTGCCAGCACCCGGACAGGGAGTGGCTACACCTTC

D: .
V: TRBV19
J: TRBJ1-6
size: .
CDR3: CASSIQGGNSPLHF
DNA: TGTGCCAGTAGTATCCAGGGTGGCAATTCACCCCTCCACTTT

D: .
V: TRBV9
J: TRBJ2-7
size: .
CDR3: CASSVQGTSYEQYF
DNA: TGTGCCAGCAGCGTTCAGGGGACATCCTACGAGCAGTACTTC

D: .
V: TRBV2
J: TRBJ2-2
size: .
CDR3: CASSERLTKNTGELFF
DNA: TGTGCCAGCAGTGAAAGGCTGACAAAGAACACCGGGGAGCTGTTTTTT

D: .
V: TRBV7-9
J: TRBJ2-3
size: .
CDR3: CASSLIGPF
DNA: TGTGCCAGCAGCTTAATAGGACCTTTT

D: .
V: TRBV25-1
J: TRBJ1-2
size: .
CDR3: CASSDSGDYGYTF
DNA: TGTGCCAGCAGTGATTCAGGGGACTATGGCTACACCTTC

D: TRBD1
V: TRBV7-3
J: TRBJ1-5
size: .
CDR3: CASSNRQGQPQHF
DNA: TGTGCCAGCAGTAACAGACAGGGCCAGCCCCAGCATTTT

D: TRBD1
V: TRBV6-5
J: TRBJ1-1
size: .
CDR3: CASSYSTGADTEAFF
DNA: TGTGCCAGCAGTTACTCGACAGGGGCTGACACTGAAGCTTTCTTT

D: TRBD2
V: TRBV7-2
J: TRBJ2-5
size: .
CDR3: CASSLGLAGAQETQYF
DNA: TGTGCCAGCAGCTTAGGACTAGCGGGGGCCCAAGAGACCCAGTACTTC

D: .
V: TRBV9
J: TRBJ2-6
size: .
CDR3: CASSVGDGGATGANVLTF
DNA: TGTGCCAGCAGCGTAGGAGATGGGGGGGCCACTGGGGCCAACGTCCTGACTTTC

D: .
V: TRBV14
J: TRBJ1-1
size: .
CDR3: CASSQGGIAEAFF
DNA: TGTGCCAGCAGCCAAGGAGGGATCGCTGAAGCTTTCTTT